This T cell receptor (beta chain) was sequenced for a study of vaccination and CD4 T cells after COVID-19. Study-level information: Post-COVID draws followed diagnosis by a median approximately 100 days (range 35 to 161). As a positive control, some control cultures were given a CEFX pool, while others were given an HIV-1 Nef pool or no peptide. Overall study results and limits: Rising from around 20 to 38, the median of SARS-CoV-2-reactive clonotypes did not change significantly.

A remark on this clonotype: What it binds is unknown.

Treatment: roughly 11-day PBMC culture with coronavirus spike peptide pools or control peptides (ViraFEST assay). An Oncomine TCR Beta short-read assay was used to sequence the DNA from cultured CD4+ T cells. TCRdb used MiXCR to reprocess the PCR reads, holding one entry per CDR3 protein. This sample has just under 20,000 distinct CDR3 sequences; roughly half occur once, and the top ten carry around 9.5%. V was trimmed by 7 bases and J by 9 bases, leaving 19 bases between them. The CDR3 is 14 amino acids. Germline assignment: CDR1 LNHDA and CDR2 SQIVND (reference sequence). Sequenced material: CD4+ T cells from blood, cultured in vitro. The sequence was obtained from a human donor who had recovered from COVID-19. V gene TRBV19 combines with J gene TRBJ1-5; perhaps TRBD1 as D (6 bases). CDR3 nucleotide sequence: TGTGCCAGTAAGCAGGGGCAGGGCGCGGGGCCCCAGCATTTT. Translating gives CASKQGQGAGPQHF.